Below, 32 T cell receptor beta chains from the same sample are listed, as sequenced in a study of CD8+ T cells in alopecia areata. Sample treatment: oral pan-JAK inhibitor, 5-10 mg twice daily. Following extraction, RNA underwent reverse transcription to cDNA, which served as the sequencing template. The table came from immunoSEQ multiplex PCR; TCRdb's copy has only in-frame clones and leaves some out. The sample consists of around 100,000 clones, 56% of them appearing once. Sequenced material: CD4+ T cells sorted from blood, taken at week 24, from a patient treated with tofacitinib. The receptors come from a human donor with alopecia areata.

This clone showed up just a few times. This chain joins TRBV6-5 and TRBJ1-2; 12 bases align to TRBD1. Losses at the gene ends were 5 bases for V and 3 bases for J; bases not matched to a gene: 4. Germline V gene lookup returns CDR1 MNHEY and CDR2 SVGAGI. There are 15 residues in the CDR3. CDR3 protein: CASSGTGGAHYGYTF. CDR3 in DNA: TGTGCCAGCAGTGGGACAGGGGGCGCCCACTATGGCTACACCTTC.

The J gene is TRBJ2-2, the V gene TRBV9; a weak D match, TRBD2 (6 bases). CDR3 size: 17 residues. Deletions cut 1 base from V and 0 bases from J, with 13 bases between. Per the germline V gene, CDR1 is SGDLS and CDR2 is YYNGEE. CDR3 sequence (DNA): TGTGCCAGCAGCGTATGGCCCCGGGGGACGAACACCGGGGAGCTGTTTTTT. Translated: CASSVWPRGTNTGELFF.

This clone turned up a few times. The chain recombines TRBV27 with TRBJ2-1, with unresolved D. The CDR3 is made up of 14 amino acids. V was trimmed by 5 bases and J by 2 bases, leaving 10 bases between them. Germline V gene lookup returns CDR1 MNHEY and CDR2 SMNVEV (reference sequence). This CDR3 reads CASSRVKAYNEQFF. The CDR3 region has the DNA TGTGCCAGCAGTAGGGTCAAAGCCTACAATGAGCAGTTCTTC.

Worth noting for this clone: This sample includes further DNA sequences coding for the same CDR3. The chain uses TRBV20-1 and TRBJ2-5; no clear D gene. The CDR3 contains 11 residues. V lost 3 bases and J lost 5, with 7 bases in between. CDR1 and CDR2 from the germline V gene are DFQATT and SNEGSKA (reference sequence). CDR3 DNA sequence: TGCAGTGCTAGGTTGGGGGAGACCCAGTACTTC. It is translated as CSARLGETQYF.

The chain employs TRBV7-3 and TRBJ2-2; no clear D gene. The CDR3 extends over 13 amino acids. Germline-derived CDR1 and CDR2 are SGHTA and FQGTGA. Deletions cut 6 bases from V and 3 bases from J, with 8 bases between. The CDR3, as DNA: TGTGCCAGCAGTTCTCAGCACACCGGGGAGCTGTTTTTT. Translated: CASSSQHTGELFF.

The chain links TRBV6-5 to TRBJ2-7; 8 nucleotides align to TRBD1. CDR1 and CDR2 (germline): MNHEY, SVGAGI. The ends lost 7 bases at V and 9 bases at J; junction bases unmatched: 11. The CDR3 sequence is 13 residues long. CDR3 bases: TGTGCCAGCAAGGGGGCAGGGGGCGCGGGGCAGTACTTC. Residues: CASKGAGGAGQYF.

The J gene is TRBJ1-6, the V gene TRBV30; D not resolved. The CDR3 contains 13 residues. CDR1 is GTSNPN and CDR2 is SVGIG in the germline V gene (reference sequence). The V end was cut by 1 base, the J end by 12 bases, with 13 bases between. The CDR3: CAWSASTVGPLHF. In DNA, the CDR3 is TGTGCCTGGAGTGCATCCACCGTGGGACCCCTCCACTTT. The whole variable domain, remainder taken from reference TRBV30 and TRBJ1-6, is SQTIHQWPATLVQPVGSPLSLECTVEGTSNPNLYWYRQAAGRGLQLLFYSVGIGQISSEVPQNLSASRPQDRQFILSSKKLLLSDSGFYLCAWSASTVGPLHFGNGTRLTVT.

CDR3 DNA sequence: TGCAGCGTTCCCAGCGCTAACTATGGCTACACCTTC. As protein: CSVPSANYGYTF. V usage is TRBV29-1 and J usage is TRBJ1-2; no definite D call. Germline lookup yields CDR1 SQVTM and CDR2 ANQGSEA. The CDR3 runs to 12 residues. Deletions cut 5 bases from V and 0 bases from J, with 7 bases between.

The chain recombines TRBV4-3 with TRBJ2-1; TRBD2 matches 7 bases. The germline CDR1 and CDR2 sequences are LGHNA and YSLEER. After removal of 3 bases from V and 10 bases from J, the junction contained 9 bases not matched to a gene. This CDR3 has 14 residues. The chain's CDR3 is CASSQRARTREQFF. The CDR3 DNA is TGCGCCAGCAGCCAGAGAGCGCGGACTAGGGAGCAGTTCTTC.

CDR3 DNA: TGTGCCAGCAGTTTAAAGGGAGGGGGGACCCAGTACTTC. This codes for CASSLKGGGTQYF. The rearrangement links TRBV27 to TRBJ2-5; a weak D match, TRBD2 (7 bases). In germline, CDR1 is MNHEY, CDR2 SMNVEV (reference sequence). The V and J ends lost 2 bases and 7 bases respectively, with 11 bases between them. CDR3 length: 13 residues.

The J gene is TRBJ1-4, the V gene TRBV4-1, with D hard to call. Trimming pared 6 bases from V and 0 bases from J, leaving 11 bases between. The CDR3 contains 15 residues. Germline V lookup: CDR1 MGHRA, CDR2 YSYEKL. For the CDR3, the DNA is TGCGCCAGCAGTGAACCTGGGACAACTAATGAAAAACTGTTTTTT. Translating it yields CASSEPGTTNEKLFF.

This CDR3 is CAWRRLDTEAFF. CDR3 coding DNA: TGTGCCTGGAGGAGGCTGGACACTGAAGCTTTCTTT. The rearrangement links TRBV30 to TRBJ1-1; D is undetermined. Germline V CDR1 and CDR2: GTSNPN, SVGIG (reference sequence). There are 12 residues in the CDR3. Trimming stripped 3 bases from V and 3 bases from J, with 8 bases between.

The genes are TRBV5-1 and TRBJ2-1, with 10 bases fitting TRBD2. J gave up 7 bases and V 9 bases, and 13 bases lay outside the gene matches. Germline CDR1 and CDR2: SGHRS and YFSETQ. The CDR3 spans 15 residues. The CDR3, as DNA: TGCGCCACCAGAGAAGCGGGGGGGCCTGGGAATGAGCAGTTCTTC. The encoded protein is CATREAGGPGNEQFF.

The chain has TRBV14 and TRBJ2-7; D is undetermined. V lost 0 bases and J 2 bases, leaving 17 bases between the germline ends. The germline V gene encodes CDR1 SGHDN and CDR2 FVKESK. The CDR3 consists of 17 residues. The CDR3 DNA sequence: TGTGCCAGCAGCCAAGATTACAGTACCTTAAAAACCTACGAGCAGTACTTC. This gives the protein CASSQDYSTLKTYEQYF.

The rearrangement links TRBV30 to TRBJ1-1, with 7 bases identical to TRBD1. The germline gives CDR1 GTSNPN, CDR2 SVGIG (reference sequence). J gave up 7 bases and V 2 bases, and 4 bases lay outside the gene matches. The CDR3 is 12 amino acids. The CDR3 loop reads CAWSWPGGEAFF. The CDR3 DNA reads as TGTGCCTGGAGTTGGCCAGGGGGTGAAGCTTTCTTT.

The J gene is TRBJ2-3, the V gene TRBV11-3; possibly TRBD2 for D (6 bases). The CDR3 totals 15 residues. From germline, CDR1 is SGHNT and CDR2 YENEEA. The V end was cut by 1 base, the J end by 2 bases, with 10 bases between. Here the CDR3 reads CASSLGGTLTDTQYF. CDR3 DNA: TGTGCCAGCAGCTTAGGTGGGACTCTCACAGATACGCAGTATTTT.

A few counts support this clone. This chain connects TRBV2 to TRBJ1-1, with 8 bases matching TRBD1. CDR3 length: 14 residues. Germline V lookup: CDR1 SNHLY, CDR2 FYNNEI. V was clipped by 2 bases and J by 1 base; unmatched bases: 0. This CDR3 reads CASSEQGANTEAFF. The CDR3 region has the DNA TGTGCCAGCAGTGAACAGGGGGCGAACACTGAAGCTTTCTTT.

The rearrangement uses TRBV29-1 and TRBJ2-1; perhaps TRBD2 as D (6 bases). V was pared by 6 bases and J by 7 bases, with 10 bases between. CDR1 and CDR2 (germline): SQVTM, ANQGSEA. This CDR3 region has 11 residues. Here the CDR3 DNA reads TGCAGCGTCCGGGGGAGTAATGAGCAGTTCTTC. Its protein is CSVRGSNEQFF.

CDR3 DNA sequence: TGCAGCGTTGAAAAAAAGTTCAGCGTAAACACTGAAGCTTTCTTT. Its translation is CSVEKKFSVNTEAFF. This chain joins TRBV29-1 and TRBJ1-1; D call uncertain. The germline gives CDR1 SQVTM, CDR2 ANQGSEA. CDR3 length equals 15 residues. The ends were cut back, 2 bases at V and 2 bases at J, with 15 bases in the middle.

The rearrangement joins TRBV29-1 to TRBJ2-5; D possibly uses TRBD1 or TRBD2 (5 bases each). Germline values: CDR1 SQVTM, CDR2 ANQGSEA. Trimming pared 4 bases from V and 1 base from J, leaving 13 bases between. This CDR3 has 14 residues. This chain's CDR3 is CSVGRDGLQETQYF. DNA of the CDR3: TGCAGCGTTGGCCGGGACGGCCTCCAAGAGACCCAGTACTTC.

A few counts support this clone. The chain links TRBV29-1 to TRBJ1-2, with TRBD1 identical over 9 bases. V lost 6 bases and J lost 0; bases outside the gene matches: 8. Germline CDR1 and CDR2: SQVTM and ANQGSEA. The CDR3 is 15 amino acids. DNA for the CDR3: TGCAGCGTGTGGACAGGGGCACTTTCTAACTATGGCTACACCTTC. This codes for CSVWTGALSNYGYTF.

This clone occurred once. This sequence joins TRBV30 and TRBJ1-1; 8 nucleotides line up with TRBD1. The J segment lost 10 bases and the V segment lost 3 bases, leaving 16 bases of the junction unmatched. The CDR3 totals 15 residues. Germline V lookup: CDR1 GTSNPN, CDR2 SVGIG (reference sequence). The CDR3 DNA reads TGTGCCTGGAGGGGGACAGGCTTAGGGGGCAAGGGAGCTTTCTTT. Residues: CAWRGTGLGGKGAFF.

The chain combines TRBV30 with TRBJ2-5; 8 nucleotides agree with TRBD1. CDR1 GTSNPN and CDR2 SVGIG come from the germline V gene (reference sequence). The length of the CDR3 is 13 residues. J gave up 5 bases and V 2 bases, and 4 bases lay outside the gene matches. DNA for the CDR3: TGTGCCTGGAGTACGACAGGGGTCGAGACCCAGTACTTC. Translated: CAWSTTGVETQYF.

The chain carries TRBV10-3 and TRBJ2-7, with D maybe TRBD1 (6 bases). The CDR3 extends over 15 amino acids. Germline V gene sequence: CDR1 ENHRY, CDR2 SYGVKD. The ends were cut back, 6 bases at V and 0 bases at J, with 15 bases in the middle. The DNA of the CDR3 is TGTGCCATCAGCAGCCTGGACAGACGCTCCTACGAGCAGTACTTC. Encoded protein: CAISSLDRRSYEQYF.

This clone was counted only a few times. CDR3 DNA sequence: TGTGCCAGCAGCGCAGCGGGCGACTATGGCTACACCTTC. As protein: CASSAAGDYGYTF. The chain joins TRBV6-5 to TRBJ1-2; unclear D gene. The CDR3 covers 13 residues. V was cut by 6 bases and J by 3 bases, with 11 bases left in between. Germline V gene data show CDR1 as MNHEY and CDR2 as SVGAGI.

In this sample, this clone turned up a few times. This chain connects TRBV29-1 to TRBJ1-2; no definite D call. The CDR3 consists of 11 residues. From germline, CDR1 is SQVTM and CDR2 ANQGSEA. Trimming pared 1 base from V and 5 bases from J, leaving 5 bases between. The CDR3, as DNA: TGCAGCGTTGAAGTCGGGTATGGCTACACCTTC. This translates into CSVEVGYGYTF. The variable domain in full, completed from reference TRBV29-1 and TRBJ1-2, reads SAVISQKPSRDICQRGTSLTIQCQVDSQVTMMFWYRQQPGQSLTLIATANQGSEATYESGFVIDKFPISRPNLTFSTLTVSNMSPEDSSIYLCSVEVGYGYTFGSGTRLTVV.

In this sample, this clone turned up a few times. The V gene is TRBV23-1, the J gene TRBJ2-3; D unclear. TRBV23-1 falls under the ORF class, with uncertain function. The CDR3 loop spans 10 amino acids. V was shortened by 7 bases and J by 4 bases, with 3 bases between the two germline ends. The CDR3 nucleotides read TGCGCCAGCAATCCAGATACGCAGTATTTT. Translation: CASNPDTQYF.

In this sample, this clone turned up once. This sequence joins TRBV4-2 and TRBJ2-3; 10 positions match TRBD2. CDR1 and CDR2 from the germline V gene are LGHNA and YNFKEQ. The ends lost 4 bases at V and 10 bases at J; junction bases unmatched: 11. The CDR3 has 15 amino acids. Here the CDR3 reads CASSPVELAGEAQYF. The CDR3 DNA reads TGTGCCAGCAGCCCAGTCGAGCTAGCGGGAGAAGCGCAGTATTTT.

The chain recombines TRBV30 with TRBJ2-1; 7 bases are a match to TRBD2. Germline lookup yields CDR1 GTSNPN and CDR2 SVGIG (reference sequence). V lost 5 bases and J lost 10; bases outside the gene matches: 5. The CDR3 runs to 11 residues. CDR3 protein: CAWGRGEEQFF. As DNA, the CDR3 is TGTGCCTGGGGGAGGGGCGAAGAGCAGTTCTTC.

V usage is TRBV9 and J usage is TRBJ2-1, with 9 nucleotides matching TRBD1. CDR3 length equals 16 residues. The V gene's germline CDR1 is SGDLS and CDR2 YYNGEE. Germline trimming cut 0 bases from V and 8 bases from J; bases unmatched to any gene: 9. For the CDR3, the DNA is TGTGCCAGCAGCGTAGCCCCCGGGACAGGGAACCATGAGCAGTTCTTC. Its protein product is CASSVAPGTGNHEQFF.

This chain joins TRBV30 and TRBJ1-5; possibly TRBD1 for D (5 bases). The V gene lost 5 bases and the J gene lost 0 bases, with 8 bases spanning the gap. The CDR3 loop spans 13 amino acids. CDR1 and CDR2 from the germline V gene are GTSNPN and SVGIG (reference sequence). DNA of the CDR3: TGTGCCTGGTCGACAGCTAGCAATCAGCCCCAGCATTTT. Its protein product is CAWSTASNQPQHF.

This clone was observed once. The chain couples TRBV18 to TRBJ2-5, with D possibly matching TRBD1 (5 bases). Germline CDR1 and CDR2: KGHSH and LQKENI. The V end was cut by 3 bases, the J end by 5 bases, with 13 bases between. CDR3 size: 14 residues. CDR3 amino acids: CASSPQGKRETQYF. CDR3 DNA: TGTGCCAGCTCACCTCAGGGTAAACGGGAGACCCAGTACTTC. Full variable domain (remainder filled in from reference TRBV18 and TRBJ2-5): NAGVMQNPRHLVRRRGQEARLRCSPMKGHSHVYWYRQLPEEGLKFMVYLQKENIIDESGMPKERFSAEFPKEGPSILRIQQVVRGDSAAYFCASSPQGKRETQYFGPGTRLLVL.